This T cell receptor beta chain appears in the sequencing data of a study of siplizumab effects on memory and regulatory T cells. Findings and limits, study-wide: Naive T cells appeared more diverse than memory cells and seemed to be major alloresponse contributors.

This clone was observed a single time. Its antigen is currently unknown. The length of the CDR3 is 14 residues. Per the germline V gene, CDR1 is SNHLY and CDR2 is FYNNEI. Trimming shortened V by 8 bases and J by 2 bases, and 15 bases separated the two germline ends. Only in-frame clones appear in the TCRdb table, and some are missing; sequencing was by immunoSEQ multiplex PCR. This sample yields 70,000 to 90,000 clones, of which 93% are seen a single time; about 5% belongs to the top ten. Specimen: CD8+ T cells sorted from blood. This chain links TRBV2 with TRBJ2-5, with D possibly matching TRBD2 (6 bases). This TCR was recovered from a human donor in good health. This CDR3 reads CASHLSGGQETQYF. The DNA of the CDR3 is TGTGCCAGCCATCTTAGCGGTGGACAAGAGACCCAGTACTTC.